This TCR beta chain was observed in a study of T cell changes during pregnancy in multiple sclerosis. Produced via immunoSEQ multiplex PCR; TCRdb's table is partial and in-frame only. The sample shows just under 65,000 clones, roughly 91% of them seen only once. This clone was observed a handful of times. V was clipped by 5 bases and J by 8 bases, with 12 bases between them. The germline V gene has CDR1 LNHDA and CDR2 SQIVND (reference sequence). This CDR3 contains 12 residues. V and J are TRBV19 and TRBJ1-2, with D possibly being TRBD1 (6 bases). This clonotype was obtained from a female donor in good health, enrolled as a control in a pregnancy study. The specimen was peripheral blood, collected in the third trimester of pregnancy. The CDR3 sequence is CASSVGGQGYTF. CDR3 sequence (DNA): TGTGCCAGTAGTGTCGGGGGGCAAGGCTACACCTTC.